These 14 T cell receptor beta chains share one sample of origin, sequenced in a study of blood T cells in healthy people across ages (dated by TCRdb to 2013 to 2016). Receptor libraries were prepared by 5' RACE. Instrument used: Illumina HiSeq 2500. A second 7 to 11 cycle PCR used a sample-barcoded 5' primer and a J-beta primer mix. Using fastp at Q25 and MiXCR, TCRdb reprocessed the public reads and kept productive beta chains. Each CDR3 protein gets just one entry, which takes the most common genes and DNA from the rows behind it. Within this sample are 550,000 to 650,000 distinct CDR3 sequences, with approximately 30% of them counted one time only. Jointly, the top ten make up less than 20% of the sample. The sequencing sample was made of blood. The receptors stem from a woman older than 75 in good health.

This clonotype has just a few counts. The chain combines TRBV7-6 with TRBJ2-3; 8 bases fit TRBD2. J was trimmed by 6 bases and V by 7 bases; bases with no gene match: 9. The CDR3 runs to 14 residues. Germline V gene data show CDR1 as SGHVS and CDR2 as FNYEAQ. The chain's CDR3 is CASKRGTGSDTQYF. The DNA for the CDR3 is TGTGCCAGCAAGCGGGGGACGGGGAGCGATACGCAGTATTTT.

For this clonotype: Mismatch with germline at one junction end may stem from a read error. The chain carries TRBV24-1 and TRBJ2-5; D not resolved. CDR1 is KGHDR and CDR2 is SFDVKD in the germline V gene. CDR3 length: 12 residues. The DNA for the CDR3 is TGTGCCACCAGTGGTTTGAGCAATGAGCAGTACTTC. Encoded protein: CATSGLSNEQYF.

This clonotype was counted many times. This chain connects TRBV12-3 or TRBV12-4 to TRBJ2-3, with 12 bases identical to TRBD2. The length of the CDR3 is 13 residues. J lost 9 bases, V lost 8 bases, and 6 bases had no gene match. CDR3 in DNA: TGTGCCAGCGGGGCTAGCGGGGGGGGGACGCAGTATTTT. Encoded protein: CASGASGGGTQYF.

This clonotype was observed at least ten times. CDR3 sequence (DNA): TGTGCCAGCAAAAAGGGACCGGGATACGAGCAGTACTTC. Protein product: CASKKGPGYEQYF. The chain links TRBV6-5 to TRBJ2-7; the D call may be TRBD1 or TRBD2 (5 bases each). With 7 bases removed from V and 4 bases from J, the gap between germline ends came to 14 bases. Looked up from germline, CDR1 is MNHEY and CDR2 is SVGAGI. The CDR3 loop spans 13 amino acids.

This clonotype was recorded a few times. V is TRBV20-1 and J is TRBJ1-1, with D unresolved. Germline CDR1 is DFQATT and CDR2 is SNEGSKA (reference sequence). The CDR3 is made up of 14 amino acids. With 6 bases removed from V and 4 bases from J, the gap between germline ends came to 18 bases. DNA of the CDR3: TGCAGTGCGCTCCCCCTGGGGTGGGGCACTGAAGCTTTCTTT. Residues: CSALPLGWGTEAFF.

This clonotype has ten or more counts. The rearrangement links TRBV28 to TRBJ2-7; 9 bases line up with TRBD1. The CDR3 consists of 15 residues. The germline CDR1 and CDR2 sequences are MDHEN and SYDVKM. V lost 4 bases and J lost 4; bases outside the gene matches: 8. The CDR3 DNA sequence: TGTGCCAGCAGTTCTAACAGGGGGCGCGGGTACGAGCAGTACTTC. Protein product: CASSSNRGRGYEQYF.

This clonotype was observed at least ten times. This chain connects TRBV6-1 to TRBJ1-6; TRBD1 agrees at 7 bases. CDR1 MNHNS and CDR2 SASEGT come from the germline V gene. This CDR3 is 15 amino acids long. The trim removed 3 bases at V and 5 bases at J, leaving 4 bases unmatched. The CDR3 region has the DNA TGTGCCAGCAGTGAGGGGGGACAGAATAATTCACCCCTCCACTTT. This codes for CASSEGGQNNSPLHF.

V and J are TRBV4-2 and TRBJ2-1; 10 bases are shared with TRBD1. V shed 3 bases, J shed 9 bases, and the junction held 14 bases outside the gene matches. Germline CDR1 LGHNA, CDR2 YNFKEQ. CDR3 size: 17 residues. The CDR3 DNA reads TGTGCCAGCAGCCAGGCCGGGACAGGGGAGCGGGGTTTTGAGCAGTTCTTC. Translating it yields CASSQAGTGERGFEQFF.

In its sample, this clonotype was seen many times. A much larger clone differs by one base, so this may be a read error. This sequence joins TRBV3-1 and TRBJ2-6, with 10 nucleotides matching TRBD1. The length of the CDR3 is 16 residues. Germline loops: CDR1 LGHDT, CDR2 YNNKEL (reference sequence). This CDR3 is CASSQDGGTGANVRTF. The CDR3 DNA reads TGTGCCAGCAGCCAAGATGGGGGGACAGGGGCCAACGTCCGGACTTTC.

V gene TRBV28 combines with J gene TRBJ2-2, with no clear D. Germline V gives CDR1 MDHEN, CDR2 SYDVKM. The CDR3 spans 13 residues. Trimming shortened V by 6 bases and J by 4 bases, and 9 bases separated the two germline ends. The CDR3 protein is CASSPFSTGELFF. CDR3 in DNA: TGTGCCAGCAGCCCCTTTAGCACCGGGGAGCTGTTTTTT.

Worth noting for this clonotype: This could be a read error, since a much larger clone is one nucleotide away. CDR3 protein: CSAPLPTSGGDLAKNTQYF. The CDR3 DNA is TGCAGTGCTCCCCTCCCTACTAGCGGGGGGGACCTAGCCAAAAACACTCAGTACTTC. The chain joins TRBV20-1 to TRBJ2-4; 13 bases map to TRBD2. Germline assignment: CDR1 DFQATT and CDR2 SNEGSKA (reference sequence). This CDR3 has 19 residues.

As to this clonotype: The final CDR3 position lacks the conserved phenylalanine or tryptophan, pointing to a likely read error. The DNA is omitted, as the CDR3 cannot be located on it reliably, and the CDR3 follows TCRdb's listing. The CDR3 region is CASRREAGGDGYTFGS. The chain couples TRBV6-5 to TRBJ2-1; TRBD2 is the table's D call, not checked against the DNA. Looked up from germline, CDR1 is MNHEY and CDR2 is SVGAGI. Counting both end residues, the CDR3 totals 16 amino acids.

The J gene is TRBJ2-1, the V gene TRBV5-6; 7 bases are shared with TRBD1. Germline loops: CDR1 SGHDT, CDR2 YYEEEE. The CDR3 has 15 residues. V dropped 4 bases and J dropped 7; count of bases not matched to a gene: 11. DNA for the CDR3: TGTGCCAGCAGCCCCCGGGACAGTATTATGAATGAGCAGTTCTTC. Its translation: CASSPRDSIMNEQFF. Together with reference TRBV5-6 and TRBJ2-1, the CDR3 gives the full variable domain: DAGVTQSPTHLIKTRGQQVTLRCSPKSGHDTVSWYQQALGQGPQFIFQYYEEEERQRGNFPDRFSGHQFPNYSSELNVNALLLGDSALYLCASSPRDSIMNEQFFGPGTRLTVL.

This clonotype was counted ten times or more. The chain carries TRBV29-1 and TRBJ2-3; D is ambiguous. In germline, CDR1 is SQVTM, CDR2 ANQGSEA. V was cut by 4 bases and J by 7 bases, with 12 bases left in between. The CDR3 is made up of 12 amino acids. The CDR3 sequence: CSVAVFDNTQYF. CDR3 nucleotide sequence: TGCAGCGTTGCCGTCTTTGATAATACGCAGTATTTT.